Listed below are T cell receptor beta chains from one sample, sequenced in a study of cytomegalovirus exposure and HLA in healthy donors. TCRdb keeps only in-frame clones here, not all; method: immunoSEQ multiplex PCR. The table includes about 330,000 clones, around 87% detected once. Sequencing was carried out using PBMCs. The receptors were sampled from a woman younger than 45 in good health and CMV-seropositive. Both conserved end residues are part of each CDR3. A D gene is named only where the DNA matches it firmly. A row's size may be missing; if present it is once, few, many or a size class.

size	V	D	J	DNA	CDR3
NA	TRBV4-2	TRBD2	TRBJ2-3	TGTGCCAGCAGCCAAGATAATAGCGGGGGGCGCACAGATACGCAGTATTTT	CASSQDNSGGRTDTQYF
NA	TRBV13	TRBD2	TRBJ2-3	TGTGCCAGCAGCCCCGGGACTAGCGGGGTAGCAGATACGCAGTATTTT	CASSPGTSGVADTQYF
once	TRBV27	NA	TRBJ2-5	TGTGCCAGCAGGGGACTCCGCCAAGAGACCCAGTACTTC	CASRGLRQETQYF
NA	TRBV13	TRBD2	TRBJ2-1	TGTGCCAGCGGCGTTGTGCGTGGAGGGGCGGGAGTCTCCTACAATGAGCAGTTCTTC	CASGVVRGGAGVSYNEQFF
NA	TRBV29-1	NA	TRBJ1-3	TGCAGCGTTGCTCAGAACTCTGGAAACACCATATATTTT	CSVAQNSGNTIYF
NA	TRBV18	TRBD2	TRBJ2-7	TGTGCCAGCCGCGCGGGCGGGACTAACAACTACGAGCAGTACTTC	CASRAGGTNNYEQYF
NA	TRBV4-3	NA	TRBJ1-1	TGCGCCAGCAGCCAAGACACCTTGAACACTGAAGCTTTCTTT	CASSQDTLNTEAFF
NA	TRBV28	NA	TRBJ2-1	TGTGCCAGCAGTTTAGGGGTACCGTCCTACAATGAGCAGTTCTTC	CASSLGVPSYNEQFF
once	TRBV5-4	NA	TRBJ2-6	TGTGCCAGCAGGGACCAGGGCTCTGGGGCCAACGTCCTGACTTTC	CASRDQGSGANVLTF
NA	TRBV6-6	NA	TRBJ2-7	TGTGCCAGCAGTTACTTAGTGGAACGGAGCTCCTACGAGCAGTACTTC	CASSYLVERSSYEQYF
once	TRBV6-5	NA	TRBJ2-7	TGTGCCAGCAGTTACTCGACGGCCTCCTACGAGCAGTACTTC	CASSYSTASYEQYF
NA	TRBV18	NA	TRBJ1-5	TGTGCCAGCTCACCAGGGATCGCCAGTTATAGCAATCAGCCCCAGCATTTT	CASSPGIASYSNQPQHF
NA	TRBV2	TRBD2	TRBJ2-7	TGTGCCAGCACTGGACTAGCGTCCTACGAGCAGTACTTC	CASTGLASYEQYF
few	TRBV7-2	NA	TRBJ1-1	TGTGCCAGCAGCTTAGGGGTATTTATGAACACTGAAGCTTTCTTT	CASSLGVFMNTEAFF
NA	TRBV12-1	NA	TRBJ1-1	TGTGCCAGCAGACCAGGCATTGAAGCTTTCTTT	CASRPGIEAFF